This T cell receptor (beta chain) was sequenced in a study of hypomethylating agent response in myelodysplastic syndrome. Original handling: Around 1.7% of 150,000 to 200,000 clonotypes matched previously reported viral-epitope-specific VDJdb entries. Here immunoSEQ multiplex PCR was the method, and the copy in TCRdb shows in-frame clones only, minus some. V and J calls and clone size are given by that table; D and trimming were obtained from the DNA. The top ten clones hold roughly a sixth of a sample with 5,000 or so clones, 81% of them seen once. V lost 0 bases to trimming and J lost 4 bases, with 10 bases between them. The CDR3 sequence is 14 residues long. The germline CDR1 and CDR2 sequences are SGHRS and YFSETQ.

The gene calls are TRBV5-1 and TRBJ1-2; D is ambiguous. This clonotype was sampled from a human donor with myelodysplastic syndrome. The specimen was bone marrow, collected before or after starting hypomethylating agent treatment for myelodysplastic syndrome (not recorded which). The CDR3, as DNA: TGCGCCAGCAGCTTGGTGTGGGTTGGCTATGGCTACACCTTC. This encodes CASSLVWVGYGYTF.